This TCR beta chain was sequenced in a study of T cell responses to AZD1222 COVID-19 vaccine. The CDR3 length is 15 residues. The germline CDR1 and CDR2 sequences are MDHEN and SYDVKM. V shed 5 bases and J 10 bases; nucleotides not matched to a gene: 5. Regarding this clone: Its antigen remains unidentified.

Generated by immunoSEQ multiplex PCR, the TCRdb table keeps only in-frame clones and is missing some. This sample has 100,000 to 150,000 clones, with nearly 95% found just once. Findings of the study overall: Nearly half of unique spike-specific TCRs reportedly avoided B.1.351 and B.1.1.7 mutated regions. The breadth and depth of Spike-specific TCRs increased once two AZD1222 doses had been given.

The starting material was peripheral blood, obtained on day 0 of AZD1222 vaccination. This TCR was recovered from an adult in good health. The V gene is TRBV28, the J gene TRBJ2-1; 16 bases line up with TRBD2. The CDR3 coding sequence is TGTGCCAGCAGTCGCGGGACTAGCGGGAGGGAGGAGCAGTTCTTC. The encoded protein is CASSRGTSGREEQFF.